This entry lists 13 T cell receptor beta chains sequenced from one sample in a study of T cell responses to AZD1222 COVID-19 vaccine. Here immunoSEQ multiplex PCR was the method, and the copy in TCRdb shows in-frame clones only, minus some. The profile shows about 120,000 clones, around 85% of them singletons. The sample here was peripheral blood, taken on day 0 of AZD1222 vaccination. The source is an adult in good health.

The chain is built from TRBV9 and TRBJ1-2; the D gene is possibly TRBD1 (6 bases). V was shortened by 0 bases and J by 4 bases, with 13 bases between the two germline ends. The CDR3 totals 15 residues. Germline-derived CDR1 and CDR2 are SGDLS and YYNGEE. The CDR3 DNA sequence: TGTGCCAGCAGCGTAGATAGCAGGGGAGGCTATGGCTACACCTTC. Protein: CASSVDSRGGYGYTF.

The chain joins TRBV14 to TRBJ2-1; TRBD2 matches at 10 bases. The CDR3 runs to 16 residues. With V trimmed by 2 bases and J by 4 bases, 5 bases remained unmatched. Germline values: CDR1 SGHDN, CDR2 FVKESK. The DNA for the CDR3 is TGTGCCAGCAGCCAACTAGCGGGAGCACAATACAATGAGCAGTTCTTC. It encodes CASSQLAGAQYNEQFF. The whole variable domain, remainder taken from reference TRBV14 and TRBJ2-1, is EAGVTQFPSHSVIEKGQTVTLRCDPISGHDNLYWYRRVMGKEIKFLLHFVKESKQDESGMPNNRFLAERTGGTYSTLKVQPAELEDSGVYFCASSQLAGAQYNEQFFGPGTRLTVL.

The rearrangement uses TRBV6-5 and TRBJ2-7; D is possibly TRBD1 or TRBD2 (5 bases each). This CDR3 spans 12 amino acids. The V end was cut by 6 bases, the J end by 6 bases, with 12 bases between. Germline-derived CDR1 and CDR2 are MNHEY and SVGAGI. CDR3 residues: CASSDSGTEQYF. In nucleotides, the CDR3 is TGTGCCAGCAGCGACTCAGGGACCGAGCAGTACTTC.

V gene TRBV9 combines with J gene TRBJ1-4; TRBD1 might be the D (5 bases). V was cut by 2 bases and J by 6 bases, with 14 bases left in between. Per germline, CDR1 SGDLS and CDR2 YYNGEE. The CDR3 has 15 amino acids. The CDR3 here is CASSVEPGRDEKLFF. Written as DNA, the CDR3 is TGTGCCAGCAGCGTCGAGCCAGGGCGGGATGAAAAACTGTTTTTT.

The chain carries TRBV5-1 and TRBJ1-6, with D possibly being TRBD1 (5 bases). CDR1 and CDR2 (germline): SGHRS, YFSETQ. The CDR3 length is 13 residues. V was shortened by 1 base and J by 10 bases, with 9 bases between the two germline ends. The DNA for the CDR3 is TGCGCCAGCAGCTTGCAGGGTGGATCACCCCTCCACTTT. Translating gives CASSLQGGSPLHF.

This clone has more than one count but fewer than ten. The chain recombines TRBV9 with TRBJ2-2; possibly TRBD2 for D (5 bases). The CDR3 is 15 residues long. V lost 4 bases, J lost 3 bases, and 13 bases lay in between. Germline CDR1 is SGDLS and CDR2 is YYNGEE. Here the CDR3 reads CASSPRPGYTGELFF. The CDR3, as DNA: TGTGCCAGCAGCCCCCGTCCGGGGTACACCGGGGAGCTGTTTTTT.

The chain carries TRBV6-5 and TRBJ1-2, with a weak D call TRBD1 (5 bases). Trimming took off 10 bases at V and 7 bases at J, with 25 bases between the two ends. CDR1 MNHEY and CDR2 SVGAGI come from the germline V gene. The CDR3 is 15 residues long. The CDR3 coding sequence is TGTGCCACGCTCCCCTGGGGCAGGAACCGCGGTGGCTACACCTTC. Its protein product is CATLPWGRNRGGYTF.

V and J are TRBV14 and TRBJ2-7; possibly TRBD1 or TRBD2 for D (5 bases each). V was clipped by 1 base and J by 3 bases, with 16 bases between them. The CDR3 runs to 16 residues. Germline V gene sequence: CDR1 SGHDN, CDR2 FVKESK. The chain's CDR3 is CASSQVKTAVYYEQYF. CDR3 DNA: TGTGCCAGCAGCCAAGTAAAGACAGCGGTCTACTACGAGCAGTACTTC.

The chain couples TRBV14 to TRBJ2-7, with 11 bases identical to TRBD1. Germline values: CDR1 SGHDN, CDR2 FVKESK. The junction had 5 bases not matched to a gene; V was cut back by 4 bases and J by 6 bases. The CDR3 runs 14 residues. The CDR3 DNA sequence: TGTGCCAGCAGCCCCGGGACAGGGGGTTTCGAGCAGTACTTC. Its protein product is CASSPGTGGFEQYF.

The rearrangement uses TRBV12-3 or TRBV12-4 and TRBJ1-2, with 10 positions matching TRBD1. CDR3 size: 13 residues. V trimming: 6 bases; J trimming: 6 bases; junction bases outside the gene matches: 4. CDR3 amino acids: CASSRQGADGYTF. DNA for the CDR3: TGTGCCAGCAGCAGACAGGGGGCGGATGGCTACACCTTC.

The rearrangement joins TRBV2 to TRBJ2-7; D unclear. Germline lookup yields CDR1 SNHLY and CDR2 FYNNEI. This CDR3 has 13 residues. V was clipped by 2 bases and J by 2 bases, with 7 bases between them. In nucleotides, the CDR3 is TGTGCCAGCAGTGAAACCCCTCCCTACGAGCAGTACTTC. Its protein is CASSETPPYEQYF.

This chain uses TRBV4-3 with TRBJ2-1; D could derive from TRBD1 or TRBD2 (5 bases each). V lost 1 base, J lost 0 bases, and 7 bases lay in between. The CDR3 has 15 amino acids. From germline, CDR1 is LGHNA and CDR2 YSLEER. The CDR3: CASSQGGNSYNEQFF. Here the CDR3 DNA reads TGCGCCAGCAGCCAAGGGGGGAACTCCTACAATGAGCAGTTCTTC.

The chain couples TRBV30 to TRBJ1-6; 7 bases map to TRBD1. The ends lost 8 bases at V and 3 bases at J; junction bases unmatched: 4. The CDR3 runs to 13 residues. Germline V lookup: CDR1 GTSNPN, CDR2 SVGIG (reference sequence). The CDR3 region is CAGRQGYNSPLHF. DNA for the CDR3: TGTGCCGGACGACAGGGCTATAATTCACCCCTCCACTTT.